One sample yielded the 21 T cell receptor beta chains listed below, sequenced in a study of control samples from healthy donors and cancer patients. Clones were sequenced by immunoSEQ multiplex PCR, and TCRdb holds only the in-frame ones, with some missing. Of 150,000 to 200,000 clones listed, around 92% are singletons. Sequencing used blood. These receptors all stem from a woman in her 40s in good health.

The gene calls are TRBV18 and TRBJ2-7; D possibly corresponds to TRBD1 (6 bases). There are 15 residues in the CDR3. Germline CDR1 KGHSH, CDR2 LQKENI. V lost 2 bases and J lost 6, with 17 bases in between. The DNA of the CDR3 is TGTGCCAGCTCACCAATGGCAGGGGATTGGTCCGAGCAGTACTTC. Protein sequence: CASSPMAGDWSEQYF.

The V and J genes are TRBV4-1 and TRBJ1-2; possible D gene TRBD1, 5 bases. Germline CDR1 reads MGHRA; CDR2 reads YSYEKL. The CDR3 runs to 15 residues. V was trimmed by 0 bases and J by 8 bases, leaving 16 bases between them. For the CDR3, the DNA is TGCGCCAGCAGCCAAGATCCCCAGGGTACTAAAGGCTACACCTTC. Protein sequence: CASSQDPQGTKGYTF.

The rearrangement links TRBV27 to TRBJ1-5; D unresolved. CDR3 length: 13 residues. Germline loops: CDR1 MNHEY, CDR2 SMNVEV (reference sequence). Trimming pared 5 bases from V and 6 bases from J, leaving 11 bases between. This CDR3 reads CASSLGLGQPQHF. CDR3 in DNA: TGTGCCAGCAGTCTCGGGTTAGGTCAGCCCCAGCATTTT.

V and J are TRBV4-2 and TRBJ1-3; D perhaps matches TRBD1 (6 bases). With 2 bases removed from V and 4 bases from J, the gap between germline ends came to 12 bases. The V gene's germline CDR1 is LGHNA and CDR2 YNFKEQ. The CDR3 spans 15 residues. The CDR3 DNA follows: TGTGCCAGCAGCCAACCGACAGGTTCGGGAAACACCATATATTTT. Translated, it gives CASSQPTGSGNTIYF.

The J gene is TRBJ2-7, the V gene TRBV15; tentative D call: TRBD1 (6 bases). The CDR3 spans 14 residues. From germline, CDR1 is LNHNV and CDR2 YYDKDF (reference sequence). V lost 0 bases and J 5 bases, leaving 11 bases between the germline ends. CDR3 in amino acids: CATSRDTGQDEQYF. The CDR3 DNA reads as TGTGCCACCAGCAGAGATACAGGGCAGGACGAGCAGTACTTC.

This clone was seen only a few times. The V gene is TRBV5-1, the J gene TRBJ2-5; 8 bases align to TRBD1. This CDR3 is built from 15 residues. CDR1 SGHRS and CDR2 YFSETQ come from the germline V gene. Germline trimming cut 4 bases from V and 5 bases from J; bases unmatched to any gene: 10. The CDR3: CASSANTGGRETQYF. CDR3 DNA: TGCGCCAGCAGCGCGAATACAGGGGGTCGGGAGACCCAGTACTTC. Filled out from reference TRBV5-1 and TRBJ2-5, the complete variable domain reads KAGVTQTPRYLIKTRGQQVTLSCSPISGHRSVSWYQQTPGQGLQFLFEYFSETQRNKGNFPGRFSGRQFSNSRSEMNVSTLELGDSALYLCASSANTGGRETQYFGPGTRLLVL.

The chain links TRBV19 to TRBJ1-2; D is possibly TRBD1 (5 bases). Germline values: CDR1 LNHDA, CDR2 SQIVND (reference sequence). CDR3 length: 15 amino acids. V lost 5 bases and J 0 bases, leaving 13 bases between the germline ends. This CDR3 is CASSARGDANYGYTF. CDR3 DNA: TGTGCCAGTAGTGCTAGGGGAGACGCTAACTATGGCTACACCTTC.

This chain uses TRBV11-2 with TRBJ1-4; D remains ambiguous. CDR1 and CDR2 (germline): SGHAT, FQNNGV. This CDR3 is 12 amino acids long. Trimming stripped 5 bases from V and 8 bases from J, with 9 bases between. In DNA form, the CDR3 reads TGTGCCAGCAGCCAGATGGGAGAAAAACTGTTTTTT. It specifies CASSQMGEKLFF.

V and J are TRBV7-9 and TRBJ1-1; no clear D gene. The length of the CDR3 is 13 residues. Looked up from germline, CDR1 is SEHNR and CDR2 is FQNEAQ (reference sequence). V lost 8 bases and J 1 base, leaving 11 bases between the germline ends. The CDR3 nucleotides read TGTGCCAGCGTTTCGATTAAGAACACTGAAGCTTTCTTT. Residues: CASVSIKNTEAFF.

This clone appeared once. The chain is built from TRBV7-9 and TRBJ1-4; 7 bases are a match to TRBD1. The germline CDR1 and CDR2 sequences are SEHNR and FQNEAQ (reference sequence). Trimming at V came to 3 bases and at J to 0 bases, leaving 10 bases not matched to a gene. CDR3 size: 18 residues. CDR3 loop: CASSFKTGTVSTNEKLFF. DNA for the CDR3: TGTGCCAGCAGCTTCAAAACCGGGACAGTCTCAACTAATGAAAAACTGTTTTTT.

J is TRBJ2-2 and V is TRBV7-9, with D perhaps TRBD1 (6 bases). Trimming took 5 bases from V and 1 from J, leaving 14 bases between them. The CDR3 sequence is 16 residues long. CDR1 is SEHNR, CDR2 FQNEAQ, per germline (reference sequence). CDR3 protein: CASSPSGQLNTGELFF. DNA for the CDR3: TGTGCCAGCAGCCCGTCGGGACAATTGAACACCGGGGAGCTGTTTTTT.

The chain recombines TRBV21-1 with TRBJ1-4. TRBV21-1 is classified as a pseudogene. This CDR3 comprises 18 residues. CDR3 nucleotides: TGTGCCAGCAGCAAGGTCGCCGACAGGAGGGAGGCTAATGAAAAACTGTTTTTT. Its translation is CASSKVADRREANEKLFF.

The chain has TRBV12-3 or TRBV12-4 and TRBJ1-2; TRBD1 is a possible D gene (5 bases). V dropped 3 bases and J dropped 6 bases, with 11 bases sitting between them. CDR3 size: 13 residues. The CDR3 loop reads CASSFQGNNGYTF. The CDR3 DNA reads as TGTGCCAGCAGTTTCCAGGGTAATAATGGCTACACCTTC.

The chain uses TRBV5-4 and TRBJ2-7; 7 positions agree with TRBD2. Per the germline V gene, CDR1 is SGHNT and CDR2 is YYREEE (reference sequence). Trimming cost V 4 bases and J 5 bases; bases outside gene matches: 9. The CDR3 contains 14 residues. The CDR3 is CASSRDYLVHEQYF. The CDR3 coding sequence is TGTGCCAGCAGCCGGGACTACCTAGTGCACGAGCAGTACTTC.

This chain uses TRBV27 with TRBJ1-2, with D unclear. The V gene's germline CDR1 is MNHEY and CDR2 SMNVEV (reference sequence). V lost 0 bases and J 4 bases, leaving 12 bases between the germline ends. The CDR3 extends over 15 amino acids. DNA for the CDR3: TGTGCCAGCAGTTTATCTGGTCGTGGGCTCTATGGCTACACCTTC. Its protein is CASSLSGRGLYGYTF.

This chain joins TRBV3-1 (or the pseudogene TRBV3-2) and TRBJ1-2; a weak D match, TRBD1 (6 bases). V was trimmed by 4 bases and J by 4 bases, leaving 13 bases between them. Germline V CDR1 and CDR2: LGHDT, YNNKEL (reference sequence). The CDR3 loop spans 14 amino acids. CDR3 nucleotides: TGTGCCAGCAGCCGGGATACAGGGACCTATGGCTACACCTTC. Translated, it gives CASSRDTGTYGYTF.

The rearrangement uses TRBV19 and TRBJ1-2; D is unresolved. CDR1 and CDR2 (germline): LNHDA, SQIVND (reference sequence). V was trimmed by 2 bases and J by 0 bases, leaving 10 bases between them. The CDR3 is 15 residues long. CDR3 coding DNA: TGTGCCAGTAGTATAACCCCGACAACTAACTATGGCTACACCTTC. Protein: CASSITPTTNYGYTF.

The chain carries TRBV4-1 and TRBJ2-5; 9 bases fit TRBD2. The V gene end was trimmed by 3 bases and the J gene end by 2 bases; junction bases not matched to a gene: 16. Germline-derived CDR1 and CDR2 are MGHRA and YSYEKL. CDR3 length: 19 amino acids. The CDR3 protein is CASSHPGFSGGTLQETQYF. DNA of the CDR3: TGCGCCAGCAGCCACCCCGGTTTTAGCGGGGGAACTTTACAAGAGACCCAGTACTTC.

This clone was seen a few times. The chain employs TRBV12-3 or TRBV12-4 and TRBJ2-2; unclear D gene. With 2 bases removed from V and 8 bases from J, the gap between germline ends came to 6 bases. The CDR3 extends over 12 amino acids. Here the CDR3 DNA reads TGTGCCAGCAGTTTAACCGCGGGGGAGCTGTTTTTT. Translating it yields CASSLTAGELFF.

The genes are TRBV19 and TRBJ1-2, with 7 bases identical to TRBD1. V was pared by 7 bases and J by 3 bases, with 8 bases of the junction left unmatched. Germline values: CDR1 LNHDA, CDR2 SQIVND (reference sequence). The CDR3 contains 14 residues. The CDR3 region has the DNA TGTGCCAGTAAAAGAGGGGGCAATGACTATGGCTACACCTTC. This gives the protein CASKRGGNDYGYTF.

The chain has TRBV10-3 and TRBJ2-1; D not certain. The CDR3 is 16 amino acids. Germline values: CDR1 ENHRY, CDR2 SYGVKD. V was clipped by 5 bases and J by 4 bases, with 18 bases between them. The CDR3 DNA follows: TGTGCCATCAGTTACTCCACCTTTCTACTTTACAATGAGCAGTTCTTC. Translating it yields CAISYSTFLLYNEQFF.